This TCR beta chain derives from a study of cytomegalovirus exposure and HLA in healthy donors. PCR involved 60 Vbeta and 13 Jbeta primers. The protocol was immunoSEQ multiplex PCR, while the TCRdb copy is restricted to in-frame clones and leaves out a portion. The sample gives approximately 89,000 clones, under 75% of which show up once; approximately 1.1% is in the top ten. Deletions cut 4 bases from V and 5 bases from J, with 11 bases between. Germline V gene sequence: CDR1 SQVTM, CDR2 ANQGSEA. This CDR3 is 12 amino acids long. This sequence was found in a female donor in good health and CMV-seronegative. Sequencing input: PBMCs. The V call is TRBV29-1, the J call TRBJ1-1, with D perhaps matching TRBD1 (6 bases). This CDR3 is CSVGGLWTEAFF. The CDR3, as DNA: TGCAGCGTTGGGGGGCTGTGGACTGAAGCTTTCTTT. Filled out from reference TRBV29-1 and TRBJ1-1, the complete variable domain reads SAVISQKPSRDICQRGTSLTIQCQVDSQVTMMFWYRQQPGQSLTLIATANQGSEATYESGFVIDKFPISRPNLTFSTLTVSNMSPEDSSIYLCSVGGLWTEAFFGQGTRLTVV.